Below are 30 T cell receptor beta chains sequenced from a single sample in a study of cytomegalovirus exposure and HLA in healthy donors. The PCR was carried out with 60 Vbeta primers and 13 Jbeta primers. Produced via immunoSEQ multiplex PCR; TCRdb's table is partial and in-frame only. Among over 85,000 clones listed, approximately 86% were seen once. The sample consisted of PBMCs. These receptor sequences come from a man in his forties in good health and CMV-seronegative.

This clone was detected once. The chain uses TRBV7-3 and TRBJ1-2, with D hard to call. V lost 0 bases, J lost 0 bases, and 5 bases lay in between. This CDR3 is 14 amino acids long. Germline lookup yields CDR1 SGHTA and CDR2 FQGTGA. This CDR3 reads CASSLTASNYGYTF. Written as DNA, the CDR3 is TGTGCCAGCAGCTTAACAGCCTCTAACTATGGCTACACCTTC.

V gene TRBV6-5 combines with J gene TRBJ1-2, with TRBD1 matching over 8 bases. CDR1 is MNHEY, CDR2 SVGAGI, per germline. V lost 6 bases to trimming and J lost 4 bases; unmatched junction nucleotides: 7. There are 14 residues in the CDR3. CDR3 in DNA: TGTGCCAGCAGGCCTCCCGGACAGGGCTATGGCTACACCTTC. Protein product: CASRPPGQGYGYTF.

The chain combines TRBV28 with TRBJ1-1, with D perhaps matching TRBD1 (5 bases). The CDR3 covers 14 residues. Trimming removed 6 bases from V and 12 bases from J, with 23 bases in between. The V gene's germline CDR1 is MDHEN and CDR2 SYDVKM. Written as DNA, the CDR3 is TGTGCCAGCAGCCCACCCGGGACTACCCTGGGTACTTTCTTT. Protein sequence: CASSPPGTTLGTFF.

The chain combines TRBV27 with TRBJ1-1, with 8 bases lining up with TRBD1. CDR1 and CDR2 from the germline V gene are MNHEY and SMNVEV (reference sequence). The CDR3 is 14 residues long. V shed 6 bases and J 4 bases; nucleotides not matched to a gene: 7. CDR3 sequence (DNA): TGTGCCAGCAGCTCCAGGGGGCAGAGCACTGAAGCTTTCTTT. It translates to CASSSRGQSTEAFF.

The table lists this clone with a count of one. CDR3 in amino acids: CASSLTGLRGNQPQHF. The CDR3 region has the DNA TGTGCCAGCAGCCTGACAGGGTTAAGGGGCAATCAGCCCCAGCATTTT. The chain carries TRBV7-9 and TRBJ1-5; 7 nucleotides align to TRBD1. Germline values: CDR1 SEHNR, CDR2 FQNEAQ (reference sequence). V trimming: 5 bases; J trimming: 2 bases; junction bases outside the gene matches: 9. CDR3 size: 16 residues.

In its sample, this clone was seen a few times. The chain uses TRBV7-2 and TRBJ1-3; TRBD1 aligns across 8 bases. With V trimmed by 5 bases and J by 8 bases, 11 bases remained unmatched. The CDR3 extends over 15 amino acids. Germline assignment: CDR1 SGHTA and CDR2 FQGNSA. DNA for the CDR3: TGTGCCAGCAGCCCCGTTGGACAGGGAGGGGACACCATATATTTT. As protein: CASSPVGQGGDTIYF.

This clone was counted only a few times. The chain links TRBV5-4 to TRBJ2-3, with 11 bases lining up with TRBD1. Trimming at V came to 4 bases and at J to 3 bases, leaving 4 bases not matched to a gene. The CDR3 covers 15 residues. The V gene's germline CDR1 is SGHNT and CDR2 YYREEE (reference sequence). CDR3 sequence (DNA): TGTGCCAGCAGCGTAGGACAGGGGGCAACAGATACGCAGTATTTT. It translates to CASSVGQGATDTQYF.

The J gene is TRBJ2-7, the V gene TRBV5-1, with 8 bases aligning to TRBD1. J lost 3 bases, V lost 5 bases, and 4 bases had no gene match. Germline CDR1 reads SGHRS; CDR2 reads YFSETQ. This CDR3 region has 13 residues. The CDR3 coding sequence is TGCGCCAGCAGTAATGGACAGGGCTACGAGCAGTACTTC. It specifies CASSNGQGYEQYF. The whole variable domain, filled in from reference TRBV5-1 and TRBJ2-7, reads KAGVTQTPRYLIKTRGQQVTLSCSPISGHRSVSWYQQTPGQGLQFLFEYFSETQRNKGNFPGRFSGRQFSNSRSEMNVSTLELGDSALYLCASSNGQGYEQYFGPGTRLTVT.

The CDR3 DNA reads as TGCGCCAGCAGCTTGTTACCCCACTACCCGTGGACCTTC. Translation gives CASSLLPHYPWTF. This chain uses TRBV5-1 with TRBJ1-2; D not certain. The V gene lost 1 base and the J gene lost 14 bases, with 18 bases spanning the gap. Looked up from germline, CDR1 is SGHRS and CDR2 is YFSETQ. This CDR3 is built from 13 residues.

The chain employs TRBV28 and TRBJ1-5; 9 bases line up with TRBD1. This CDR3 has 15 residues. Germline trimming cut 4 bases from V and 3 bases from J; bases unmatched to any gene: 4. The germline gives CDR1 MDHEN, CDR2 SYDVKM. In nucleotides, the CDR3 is TGTGCCAGCAGTTCCGGGACAGGGTACAATCAGCCCCAGCATTTT. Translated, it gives CASSSGTGYNQPQHF. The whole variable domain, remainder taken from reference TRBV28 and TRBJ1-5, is DVKVTQSSRYLVKRTGEKVFLECVQDMDHENMFWYRQDPGLGLRLIYFSYDVKMKEKGDIPEGYSVSREKKERFSLILESASTNQTSMYLCASSSGTGYNQPQHFGDGTRLSIL.

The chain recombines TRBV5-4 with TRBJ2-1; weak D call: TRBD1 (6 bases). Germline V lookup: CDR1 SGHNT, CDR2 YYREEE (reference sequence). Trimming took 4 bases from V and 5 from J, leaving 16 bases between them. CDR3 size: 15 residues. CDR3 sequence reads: CASSRDGTPDNEQFF. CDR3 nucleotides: TGTGCCAGCAGCCGGGACGGGACACCAGACAATGAGCAGTTCTTC.

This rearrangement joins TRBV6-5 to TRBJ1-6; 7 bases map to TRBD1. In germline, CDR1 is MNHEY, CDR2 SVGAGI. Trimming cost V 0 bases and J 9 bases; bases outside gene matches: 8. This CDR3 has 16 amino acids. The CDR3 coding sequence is TGTGCCAGCAGTTACTCGGGTGCAGAGGGGGCTTCACCCCTCCACTTT. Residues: CASSYSGAEGASPLHF.

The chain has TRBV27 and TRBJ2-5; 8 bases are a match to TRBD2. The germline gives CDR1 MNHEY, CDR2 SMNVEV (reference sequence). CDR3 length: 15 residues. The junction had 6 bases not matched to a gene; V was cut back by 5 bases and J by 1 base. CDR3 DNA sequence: TGTGCCAGCAGTCTCCTGGCGGGGGGCCAAGAGACCCAGTACTTC. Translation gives CASSLLAGGQETQYF.

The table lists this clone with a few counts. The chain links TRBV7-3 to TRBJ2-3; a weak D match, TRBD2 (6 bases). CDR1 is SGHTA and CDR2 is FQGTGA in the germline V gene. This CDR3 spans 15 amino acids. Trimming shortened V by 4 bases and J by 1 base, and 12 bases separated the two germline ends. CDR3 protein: CASSSLGGGTDTQYF. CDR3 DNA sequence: TGTGCCAGCAGCTCCCTGGGCGGGGGCACAGATACGCAGTATTTT.

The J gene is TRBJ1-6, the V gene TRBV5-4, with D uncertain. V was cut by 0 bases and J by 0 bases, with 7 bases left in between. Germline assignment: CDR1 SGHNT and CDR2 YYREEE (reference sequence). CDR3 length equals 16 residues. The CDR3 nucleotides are TGTGCCAGCAGCTTGGGCGGGAGCTCCTATAATTCACCCCTCCACTTT. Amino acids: CASSLGGSSYNSPLHF.

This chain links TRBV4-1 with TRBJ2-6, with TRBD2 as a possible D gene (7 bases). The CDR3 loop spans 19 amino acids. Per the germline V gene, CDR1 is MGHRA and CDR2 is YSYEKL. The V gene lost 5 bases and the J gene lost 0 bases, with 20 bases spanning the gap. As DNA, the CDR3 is TGCGCCAGCAGCAAAAAGGGGGGGGAGCTAAGCTCTGGGGCCAACGTCCTGACTTTC. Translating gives CASSKKGGELSSGANVLTF.

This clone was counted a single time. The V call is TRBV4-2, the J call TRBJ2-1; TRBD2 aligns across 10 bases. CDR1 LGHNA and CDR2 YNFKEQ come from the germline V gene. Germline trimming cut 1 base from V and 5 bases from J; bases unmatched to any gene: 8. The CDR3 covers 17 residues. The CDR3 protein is CASSQASGGALNNEQFF. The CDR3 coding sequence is TGTGCCAGCAGCCAAGCCAGCGGGGGGGCCTTGAACAATGAGCAGTTCTTC.

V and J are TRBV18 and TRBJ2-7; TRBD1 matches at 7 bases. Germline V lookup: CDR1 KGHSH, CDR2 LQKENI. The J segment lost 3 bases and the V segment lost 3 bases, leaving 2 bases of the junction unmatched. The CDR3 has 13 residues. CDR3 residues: CASSPDRVYEQYF. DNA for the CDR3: TGTGCCAGCTCACCCGACAGGGTCTACGAGCAGTACTTC. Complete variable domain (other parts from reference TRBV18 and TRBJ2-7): NAGVMQNPRHLVRRRGQEARLRCSPMKGHSHVYWYRQLPEEGLKFMVYLQKENIIDESGMPKERFSAEFPKEGPSILRIQQVVRGDSAAYFCASSPDRVYEQYFGPGTRLTVT.

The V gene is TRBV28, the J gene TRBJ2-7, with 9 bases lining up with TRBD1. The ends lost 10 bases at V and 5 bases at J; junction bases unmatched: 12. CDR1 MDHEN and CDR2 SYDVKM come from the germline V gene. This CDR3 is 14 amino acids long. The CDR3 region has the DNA TGTGCCACAGGGTCCGGGACAGGGCGGAACGAGCAGTACTTC. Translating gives CATGSGTGRNEQYF.

The CDR3 DNA sequence: TGTGCCAGCAGCTTAGGGGGGGGTCAGGGGGAGCAGTACTTC. Translating it yields CASSLGGGQGEQYF. This sequence joins TRBV7-2 and TRBJ2-7; the D gene is possibly TRBD2 (7 bases). The V and J ends lost 1 base and 7 bases respectively, with 14 bases between them. Germline V gene lookup returns CDR1 SGHTA and CDR2 FQGNSA. The CDR3 contains 14 residues. The variable domain in full, completed from reference TRBV7-2 and TRBJ2-7, reads GAGVSQSPSNKVTEKGKDVELRCDPISGHTALYWYRQSLGQGLEFLIYFQGNSAPDKSGLPSDRFSAERTGGSVSTLTIQRTQQEDSAVYLCASSLGGGQGEQYFGPGTRLTVT.

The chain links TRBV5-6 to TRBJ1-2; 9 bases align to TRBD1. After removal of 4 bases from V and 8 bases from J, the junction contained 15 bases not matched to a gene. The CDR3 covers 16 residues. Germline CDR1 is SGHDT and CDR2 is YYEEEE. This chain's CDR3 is CASSTGQGRSRRGYTF. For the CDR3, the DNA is TGTGCCAGCAGCACCGGACAGGGGAGATCGCGTAGAGGCTACACCTTC.

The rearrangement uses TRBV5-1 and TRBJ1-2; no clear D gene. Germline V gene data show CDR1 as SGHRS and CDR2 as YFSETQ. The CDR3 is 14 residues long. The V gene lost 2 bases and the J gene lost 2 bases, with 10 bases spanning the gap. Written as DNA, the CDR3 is TGCGCCAGCAGCTTACTCGAGGGAAACTATGGCTACACCTTC. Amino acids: CASSLLEGNYGYTF.

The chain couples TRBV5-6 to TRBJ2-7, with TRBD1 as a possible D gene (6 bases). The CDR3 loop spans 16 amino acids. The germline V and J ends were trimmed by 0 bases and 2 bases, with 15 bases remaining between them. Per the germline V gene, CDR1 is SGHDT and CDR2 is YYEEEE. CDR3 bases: TGTGCCAGCAGCTTGGCCGGTCAGGGGAAAACCTACGAGCAGTACTTC. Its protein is CASSLAGQGKTYEQYF.

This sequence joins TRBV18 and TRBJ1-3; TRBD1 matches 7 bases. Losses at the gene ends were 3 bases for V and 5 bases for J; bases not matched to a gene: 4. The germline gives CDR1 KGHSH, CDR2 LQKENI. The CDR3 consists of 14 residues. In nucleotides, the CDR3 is TGTGCCAGCTCACCTGGGACAGACAGAAACACCATATATTTT. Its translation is CASSPGTDRNTIYF.

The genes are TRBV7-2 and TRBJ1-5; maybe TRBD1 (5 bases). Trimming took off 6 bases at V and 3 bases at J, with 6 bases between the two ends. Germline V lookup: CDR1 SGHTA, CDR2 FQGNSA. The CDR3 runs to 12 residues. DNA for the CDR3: TGTGCCAGCAGGGGGCCCAATCAGCCCCAGCATTTT. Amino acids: CASRGPNQPQHF.

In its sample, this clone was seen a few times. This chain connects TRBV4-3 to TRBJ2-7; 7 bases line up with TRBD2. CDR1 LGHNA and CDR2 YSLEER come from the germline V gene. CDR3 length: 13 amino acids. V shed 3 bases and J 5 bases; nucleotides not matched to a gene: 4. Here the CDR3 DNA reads TGCGCCAGCAGCCAGATGGGGGGGGACGAGCAGTACTTC. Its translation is CASSQMGGDEQYF.

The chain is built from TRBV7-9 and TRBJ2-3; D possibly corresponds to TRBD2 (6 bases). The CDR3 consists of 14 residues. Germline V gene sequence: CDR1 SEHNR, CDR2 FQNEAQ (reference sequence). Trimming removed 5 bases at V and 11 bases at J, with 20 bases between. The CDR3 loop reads CASSPGTQQGLQYF. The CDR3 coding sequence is TGTGCCAGCAGCCCCGGGACTCAGCAAGGGTTGCAGTATTTT.

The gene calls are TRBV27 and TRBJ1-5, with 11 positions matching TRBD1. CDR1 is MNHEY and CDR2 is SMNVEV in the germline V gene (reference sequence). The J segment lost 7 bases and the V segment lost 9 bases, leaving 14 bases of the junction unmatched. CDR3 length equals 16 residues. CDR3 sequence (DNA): TGTGCCAGTAGACGCGGGACAGGGGGTAGAAGCCAGCCCCAGCATTTT. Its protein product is CASRRGTGGRSQPQHF.

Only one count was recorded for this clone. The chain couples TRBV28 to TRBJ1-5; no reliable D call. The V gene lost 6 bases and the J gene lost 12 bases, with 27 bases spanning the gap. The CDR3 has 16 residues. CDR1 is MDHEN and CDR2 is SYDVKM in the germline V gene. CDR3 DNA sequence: TGTGCCAGCAGGCCTTCTCGAGGAGCGATTACCCCCAACCAGCATTTT. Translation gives CASRPSRGAITPNQHF.

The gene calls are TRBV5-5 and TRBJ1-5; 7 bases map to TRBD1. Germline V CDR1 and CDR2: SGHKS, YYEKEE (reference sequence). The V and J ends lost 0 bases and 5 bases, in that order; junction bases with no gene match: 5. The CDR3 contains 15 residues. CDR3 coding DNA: TGTGCCAGCAGCTTGGTGGCAGGGGGATATCAGCCCCAGCATTTT. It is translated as CASSLVAGGYQPQHF.